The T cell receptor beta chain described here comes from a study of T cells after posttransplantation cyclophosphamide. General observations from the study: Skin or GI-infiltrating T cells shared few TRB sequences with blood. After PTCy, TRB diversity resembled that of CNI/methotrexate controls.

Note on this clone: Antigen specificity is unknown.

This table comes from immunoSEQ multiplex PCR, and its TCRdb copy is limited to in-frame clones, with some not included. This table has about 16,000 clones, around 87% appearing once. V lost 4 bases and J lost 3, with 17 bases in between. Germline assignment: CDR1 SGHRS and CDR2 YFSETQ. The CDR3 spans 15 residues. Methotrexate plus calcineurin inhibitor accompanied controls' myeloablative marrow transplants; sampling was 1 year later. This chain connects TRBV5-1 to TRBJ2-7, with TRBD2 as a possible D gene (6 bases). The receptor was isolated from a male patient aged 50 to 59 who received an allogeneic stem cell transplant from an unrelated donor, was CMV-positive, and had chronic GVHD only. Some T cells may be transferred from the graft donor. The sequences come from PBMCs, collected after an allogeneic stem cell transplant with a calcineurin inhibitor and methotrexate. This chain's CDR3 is CASSGGTSSYYEQYF. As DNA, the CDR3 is TGCGCCAGCAGCGGGGGGACCTCCAGCTACTACGAGCAGTACTTC.